The 31 T cell receptor beta chains presented below share a single source sample, sequenced in a study of shared clonotypes between healthy human individuals. Only CD45RO-negative cells positively selected for CCR7 counted as naive CD8 cells, so terminally differentiated effector memory CD45RA+ cells were excluded. Assay: immunoSEQ multiplex PCR; the TCRdb copy retains only in-frame clones and omits some. The table lists about 2.2 million clones, approximately 94% of them singletons, with 1.5% to 2% in the top ten. Sequencing was performed on naive CD8+ T cells from PBMCs. The receptors shown here come from a man younger than 35 in good health. Some clones in this sample may be carry-over from other donors' samples.

The rearrangement uses TRBV6-5 and TRBJ2-1; 9 bases agree with TRBD1. J gave up 2 bases and V 5 bases, and 4 bases lay outside the gene matches. The CDR3 has 15 residues. Germline CDR1 and CDR2: MNHEY and SVGAGI. CDR3 amino acids: CASSPRQGAYNEQFF. The CDR3 nucleotides are TGTGCCAGCAGTCCCAGACAGGGGGCCTACAATGAGCAGTTCTTC.

The J gene is TRBJ1-4, the V gene TRBV6-5; D perhaps matches TRBD1 (5 bases). V gave up 5 bases and J gave up 0 bases, with 10 bases separating them. The germline V gene has CDR1 MNHEY and CDR2 SVGAGI. CDR3 length: 15 residues. The CDR3 DNA is TGTGCCAGCAGTCCCCGACAGCCAACTAATGAAAAACTGTTTTTT. Protein product: CASSPRQPTNEKLFF.

Of note for this clone: The same CDR3 can be traced to other DNA sequences in this sample. The chain recombines TRBV7-8 with TRBJ2-7; unclear D gene. Germline CDR1 and CDR2: SGHVS and FQNEAQ. The CDR3 runs to 12 residues. The V end lost 5 bases, the J end lost 3 bases, and 8 bases lay between the germline ends. CDR3 protein: CASSPGGYEQYF. DNA for the CDR3: TGTGCCAGCAGCCCGGGCGGCTACGAGCAGTACTTC.

The rearrangement uses TRBV4-3 and TRBJ1-2, with D possibly being TRBD1 (5 bases). The ends were cut back, 3 bases at V and 2 bases at J, with 16 bases in the middle. Germline-derived CDR1 and CDR2 are LGHNA and YSLEER. The CDR3 has 16 residues. CDR3 region: CASSQLTAGYNYGYTF. The DNA for the CDR3 is TGCGCCAGCAGCCAGCTGACGGCAGGGTACAACTATGGCTACACCTTC.

Remarks on this clone: The same CDR3 is also encoded by other DNA sequences in this sample. This rearrangement joins TRBV9 to TRBJ2-1; possibly TRBD2 for D (6 bases). The CDR3 loop spans 16 amino acids. V was clipped by 0 bases and J by 0 bases, with 10 bases between them. The germline gives CDR1 SGDLS, CDR2 YYNGEE. CDR3 nucleotide sequence: TGTGCCAGCAGCGTAGTCGGGAGAAGCTCCTACAATGAGCAGTTCTTC. It encodes CASSVVGRSSYNEQFF.

The chain joins TRBV19 to TRBJ1-2; the match to TRBD1 covers 8 bases. Germline lookup yields CDR1 LNHDA and CDR2 SQIVND (reference sequence). This CDR3 comprises 16 residues. The trim removed 7 bases at V and 6 bases at J, leaving 16 bases unmatched. CDR3 coding DNA: TGTGCCAGTATCCCGGGGACAGGCAGACCAAGGGATGGCTACACCTTC. This sequence encodes CASIPGTGRPRDGYTF.

This chain joins TRBV7-9 and TRBJ2-1; D gene uncertain. Germline V CDR1 and CDR2: SEHNR, FQNEAQ (reference sequence). The CDR3 contains 15 residues. Trimming cost V 4 bases and J 6 bases, with 16 bases left between them. CDR3 sequence reads: CASSSDPYHTNEQFF. Written as DNA, the CDR3 is TGTGCCAGCAGCTCGGACCCCTATCATACCAATGAGCAGTTCTTC.

Comment on this clone: The sample contains more than one DNA sequence encoding this CDR3. The genes are TRBV4-1 and TRBJ1-1, with D perhaps TRBD1 (5 bases). CDR1 is MGHRA, CDR2 YSYEKL, per germline. The CDR3 is 14 residues long. V dropped 1 base and J dropped 4 bases, with 10 bases sitting between them. The CDR3 DNA reads TGCGCCAGCAGCCAAGTCGGGGGAGGCACTGAAGCTTTCTTT. Translation: CASSQVGGGTEAFF.

This chain connects TRBV5-6 to TRBJ2-2; weak D call: TRBD1 (6 bases). V was trimmed by 3 bases and J by 6 bases, leaving 9 bases between them. Germline-derived CDR1 and CDR2 are SGHDT and YYEEEE. CDR3 size: 13 residues. This CDR3 reads CASSSQGSGELFF. In DNA form, the CDR3 reads TGTGCCAGCAGCTCACAGGGTTCCGGGGAGCTGTTTTTT.

With respect to this clone: Other DNA variants within this sample encode the same CDR3. The rearrangement joins TRBV18 to TRBJ1-2; 7 nucleotides agree with TRBD1. After removal of 6 bases from V and 0 bases from J, the junction contained 4 bases not matched to a gene. The CDR3 totals 14 residues. Germline V gene lookup returns CDR1 KGHSH and CDR2 LQKENI. This CDR3 is CASSPTGTNYGYTF. The CDR3 nucleotides are TGTGCCAGCTCCCCGACAGGGACTAACTATGGCTACACCTTC.

CDR3: CASRWASGSTDTQYF. The CDR3 region has the DNA TGTGCCAGCAGGTGGGCTAGCGGGAGTACAGATACGCAGTATTTT. The chain joins TRBV28 to TRBJ2-3; TRBD2 aligns across 10 bases. Trimming took 6 bases from V and 3 from J; bases not matched to a gene: 6. The germline CDR1 and CDR2 sequences are MDHEN and SYDVKM. This CDR3 spans 15 amino acids.

The J gene is TRBJ2-1, the V gene TRBV7-9, with 10 bases lining up with TRBD2. The CDR3 is 15 amino acids. Germline V gene lookup returns CDR1 SEHNR and CDR2 FQNEAQ (reference sequence). J was trimmed by 8 bases and V by 5 bases; bases with no gene match: 9. This chain's CDR3 is CASSHSGRPPHEQFF. For the CDR3, the DNA is TGTGCCAGCAGCCATAGCGGGAGGCCCCCCCATGAGCAGTTCTTC.

This clone was counted once. This rearrangement joins TRBV27 to TRBJ1-5; 7 bases are shared with TRBD1. Per the germline V gene, CDR1 is MNHEY and CDR2 is SMNVEV (reference sequence). CDR3 length: 15 residues. J lost 5 bases, V lost 3 bases, and 7 bases had no gene match. CDR3 in DNA: TGTGCCAGCAGTTTTCGACAGGGCCTCGATCAGCCCCAGCATTTT. The encoded protein is CASSFRQGLDQPQHF.

The chain employs TRBV19 and TRBJ1-4; tentative D call: TRBD1 (5 bases). CDR3 length: 15 residues. The germline CDR1 and CDR2 sequences are LNHDA and SQIVND (reference sequence). V lost 8 bases, J lost 0 bases, and 13 bases lay in between. CDR3 loop: CASGARHTTNEKLFF. The CDR3 region has the DNA TGTGCCAGTGGGGCGAGACATACAACTAATGAAAAACTGTTTTTT.

The genes are TRBV5-5 and TRBJ2-7; possibly TRBD1 for D (5 bases). Between the trimmed V and J ends, which lost 3 bases and 2 bases, there was a span of 12 bases. This CDR3 spans 14 amino acids. Germline V gene lookup returns CDR1 SGHKS and CDR2 YYEKEE (reference sequence). The CDR3 DNA reads as TGTGCCAGCAGCTCGCCGAGACAGACCTACGAGCAGTACTTC. Translating gives CASSSPRQTYEQYF.

This clone was seen only once. The chain links TRBV7-3 to TRBJ1-1; tentatively, D is TRBD1 (6 bases). V lost 1 base and J lost 6, with 12 bases in between. This CDR3 contains 14 residues. The V gene's germline CDR1 is SGHTA and CDR2 FQGTGA. The CDR3 nucleotides are TGTGCCAGCAGCTTAAACGGGGGGCCTGCTGAAGCTTTCTTT. This encodes CASSLNGGPAEAFF.

On this clone itself: Other DNA sequences in the sample encode the same CDR3. Here the CDR3 DNA reads TGTGCCAGCAGTTACTCTCCAGGGAATGAGCAGTTCTTC. As protein: CASSYSPGNEQFF. The chain uses TRBV6-5 and TRBJ2-1; tentatively, D is TRBD1 (5 bases). Deletions cut 0 bases from V and 7 bases from J, with 7 bases between. CDR3 length: 13 residues. Germline V lookup: CDR1 MNHEY, CDR2 SVGAGI.

The chain carries TRBV11-2 and TRBJ1-2; D gene unclear. Trimming left V 0 bases short and J 2 bases short, with 7 bases between. Looked up from germline, CDR1 is SGHAT and CDR2 is FQNNGV. The CDR3 spans 14 residues. The DNA of the CDR3 is TGTGCCAGCAGCTTAGATCCCAGGAACTATGGCTACACCTTC. Translating it yields CASSLDPRNYGYTF.

A single count supports this clone. The DNA for the CDR3 is TGTGCCAGCAGCTTACCACCAGGGGGCTCCTACGAGCAGTACTTC. Residues: CASSLPPGGSYEQYF. The chain carries TRBV7-2 and TRBJ2-7; TRBD1 matches at 7 bases. V was pared by 2 bases and J by 0 bases, with 4 bases of the junction left unmatched. The CDR3 is 15 amino acids. Germline lookup yields CDR1 SGHTA and CDR2 FQGNSA.

The CDR3 is CASFGRDTYEQYF. The CDR3, as DNA: TGTGCCAGCTTCGGCAGGGATACCTACGAGCAGTACTTC. J is TRBJ2-7 and V is TRBV28; weak D call: TRBD1 (5 bases). The CDR3 covers 13 residues. Germline loops: CDR1 MDHEN, CDR2 SYDVKM. V dropped 8 bases and J dropped 2 bases, with 13 bases sitting between them. Using reference TRBV28 and TRBJ2-7 for the parts outside the CDR3, the full variable domain is DVKVTQSSRYLVKRTGEKVFLECVQDMDHENMFWYRQDPGLGLRLIYFSYDVKMKEKGDIPEGYSVSREKKERFSLILESASTNQTSMYLCASFGRDTYEQYFGPGTRLTVT.

The chain combines TRBV6-1 with TRBJ2-7; no firm D call. This CDR3 has 15 amino acids. Per germline, CDR1 MNHNS and CDR2 SASEGT. With 0 bases removed from V and 3 bases from J, the gap between germline ends came to 12 bases. CDR3 sequence (DNA): TGTGCCAGCAGTGAAGCCAGAATGGGGTTCTACGAGCAGTACTTC. Its translation is CASSEARMGFYEQYF.

The rearrangement uses TRBV5-1 and TRBJ2-1, with D uncertain. Trimming pared 0 bases from V and 5 bases from J, leaving 9 bases between. The CDR3 is 14 amino acids. Germline V lookup: CDR1 SGHRS, CDR2 YFSETQ. The CDR3 loop is CASSLARPDNEQFF. CDR3 in DNA: TGCGCCAGCAGCTTGGCCCGCCCCGACAATGAGCAGTTCTTC.

In the case of this clone: In the same sample, other DNA sequences code for this CDR3. The V call is TRBV4-3, the J call TRBJ2-7; 7 bases line up with TRBD1. The CDR3 contains 15 residues. V lost 1 base and J lost 3; bases outside the gene matches: 6. Germline CDR1 and CDR2: LGHNA and YSLEER. This CDR3 is CASSQGPGQNYEQYF. The CDR3 nucleotides are TGCGCCAGCAGCCAAGGACCGGGACAGAACTACGAGCAGTACTTC.

The rearrangement uses TRBV27 and TRBJ1-2; 7 positions match TRBD1. After removal of 5 bases from V and 7 bases from J, the junction contained 4 bases not matched to a gene. This CDR3 comprises 12 residues. Per germline, CDR1 MNHEY and CDR2 SMNVEV (reference sequence). The CDR3 sequence: CASSNTGAGYTF. The CDR3 nucleotides are TGTGCCAGCAGTAATACAGGGGCTGGCTACACCTTC.

This clone came up once. The chain couples TRBV12-1 to TRBJ2-3; the table assigns TRBD1, which was not confirmed against the DNA. TRBV12-1 is termed a pseudogene. This CDR3 region has 15 residues. CDR3: CAIPWARLVADTQYF. The CDR3 bases are TGTGCCATCCCATGGGCAAGGTTAGTCGCAGATACGCAGTATTTT.

V and J are TRBV27 and TRBJ1-1; TRBD1 matches 8 bases. Germline assignment: CDR1 MNHEY and CDR2 SMNVEV (reference sequence). CDR3 length: 14 residues. The V gene end was trimmed by 4 bases and the J gene end by 7 bases; junction bases not matched to a gene: 8. The CDR3: CASSSIGTGVEAFF. The CDR3 bases are TGTGCCAGCAGTTCCATCGGGACAGGTGTTGAAGCTTTCTTT.

J is TRBJ2-5 and V is TRBV7-3, with 7 nucleotides matching TRBD1. The CDR3 covers 15 residues. Trimming at V came to 5 bases and at J to 3 bases, leaving 9 bases not matched to a gene. From germline, CDR1 is SGHTA and CDR2 FQGTGA. CDR3 nucleotide sequence: TGTGCCAGCAGCGCTCCCAATCAGGGGGAAGAGACCCAGTACTTC. As protein: CASSAPNQGEETQYF.

This clone appeared once. The CDR3 DNA reads TGTGCCAGTGAAAACACCGGGGAGCTGTTTTTT. It encodes CASENTGELFF. V usage is TRBV2 and J usage is TRBJ2-2; D unresolved. The CDR3 has 11 residues. Germline lookup yields CDR1 SNHLY and CDR2 FYNNEI. V was shortened by 9 bases and J by 2 bases, with 4 bases between the two germline ends.

This clone appeared a single time. The rearrangement joins TRBV27 to TRBJ1-1; weak D call: TRBD1 (5 bases). V lost 1 base to trimming and J lost 0 bases, with 15 bases between them. The length of the CDR3 is 17 residues. Per the germline V gene, CDR1 is MNHEY and CDR2 is SMNVEV (reference sequence). CDR3 in DNA: TGTGCCAGCAGTTTATTAGGGGTCGAGGGAGTGAACACTGAAGCTTTCTTT. Translated: CASSLLGVEGVNTEAFF.

This clone was found once. V gene TRBV18 combines with J gene TRBJ2-2, with a tentative D call TRBD2 (5 bases). CDR1 is KGHSH and CDR2 is LQKENI in the germline V gene. Trimming took off 3 bases at V and 1 base at J, with 12 bases between the two ends. The length of the CDR3 is 16 residues. This chain's CDR3 is CASSPMDFRNTGELFF. The CDR3 DNA is TGTGCCAGCTCACCTATGGACTTTAGGAACACCGGGGAGCTGTTTTTT.

The chain recombines TRBV28 with TRBJ2-7, with a tentative D call TRBD2 (5 bases). CDR1 and CDR2 from the germline V gene are MDHEN and SYDVKM. CDR3 length: 13 amino acids. The V end lost 8 bases, the J end lost 1 base, and 12 bases lay between the germline ends. The CDR3 DNA reads TGTGCCAGCGGAAAGGGAGTGTCCTACGAGCAGTACTTC. Amino acid sequence: CASGKGVSYEQYF.